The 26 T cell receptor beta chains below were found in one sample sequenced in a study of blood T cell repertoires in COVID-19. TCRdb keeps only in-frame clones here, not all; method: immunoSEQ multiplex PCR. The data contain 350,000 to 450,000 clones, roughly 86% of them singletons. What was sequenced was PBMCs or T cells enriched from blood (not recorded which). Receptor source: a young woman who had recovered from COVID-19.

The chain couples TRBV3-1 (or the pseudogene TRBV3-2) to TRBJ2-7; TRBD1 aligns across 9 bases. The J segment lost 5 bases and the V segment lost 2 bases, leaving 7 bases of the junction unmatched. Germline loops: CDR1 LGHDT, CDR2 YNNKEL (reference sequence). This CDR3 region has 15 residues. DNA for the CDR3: TGTGCCAGCAGCCAAAGAGGACAGGGGTTCAACGAGCAGTACTTC. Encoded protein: CASSQRGQGFNEQYF.

The CDR3 nucleotides are TGTGCCAGCAGCCAAGATATTAGGCGACCAGGGGGTGGCTACACCTTC. Its protein is CASSQDIRRPGGGYTF. J is TRBJ1-2 and V is TRBV4-2; TRBD1 aligns across 7 bases. The CDR3 runs 16 residues. The germline V gene has CDR1 LGHNA and CDR2 YNFKEQ. J was trimmed by 7 bases and V by 0 bases; bases with no gene match: 11.

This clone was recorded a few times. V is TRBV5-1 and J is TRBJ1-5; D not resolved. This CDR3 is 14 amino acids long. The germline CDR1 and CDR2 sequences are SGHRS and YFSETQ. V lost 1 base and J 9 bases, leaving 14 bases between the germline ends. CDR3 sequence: CASSLTEGVGPQHF. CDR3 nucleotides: TGCGCCAGCAGCTTGACCGAGGGCGTAGGGCCCCAGCATTTT.

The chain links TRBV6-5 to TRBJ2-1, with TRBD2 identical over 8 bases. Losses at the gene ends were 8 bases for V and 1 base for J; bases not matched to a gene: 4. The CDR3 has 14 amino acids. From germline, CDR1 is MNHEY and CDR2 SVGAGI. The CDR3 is CASGIAGSYNEQFF. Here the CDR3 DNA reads TGTGCCAGCGGAATAGCGGGGTCCTACAATGAGCAGTTCTTC.

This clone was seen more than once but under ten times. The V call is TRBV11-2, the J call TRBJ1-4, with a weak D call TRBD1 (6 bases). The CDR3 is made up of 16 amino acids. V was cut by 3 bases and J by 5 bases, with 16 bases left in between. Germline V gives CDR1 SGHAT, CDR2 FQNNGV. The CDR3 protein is CASSFGLRGINEKLFF. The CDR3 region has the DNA TGTGCCAGCAGCTTTGGGCTAAGGGGGATCAATGAAAAACTGTTTTTT.

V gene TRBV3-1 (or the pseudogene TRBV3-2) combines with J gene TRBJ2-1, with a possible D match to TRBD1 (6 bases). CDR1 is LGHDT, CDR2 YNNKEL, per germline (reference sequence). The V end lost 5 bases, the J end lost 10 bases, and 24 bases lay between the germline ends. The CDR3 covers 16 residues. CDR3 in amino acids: CASSYSTGSGLGEQFF. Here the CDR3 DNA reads TGTGCCAGCAGCTATTCGACAGGTTCGGGATTAGGGGAGCAGTTCTTC.

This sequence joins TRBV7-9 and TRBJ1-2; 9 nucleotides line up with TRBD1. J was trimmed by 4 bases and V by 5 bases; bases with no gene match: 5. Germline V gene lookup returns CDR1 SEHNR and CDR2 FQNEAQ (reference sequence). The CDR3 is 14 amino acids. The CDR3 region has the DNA TGTGCCAGCAGCCCGGGACAGGGAGGCTATGGCTACACCTTC. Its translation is CASSPGQGGYGYTF.

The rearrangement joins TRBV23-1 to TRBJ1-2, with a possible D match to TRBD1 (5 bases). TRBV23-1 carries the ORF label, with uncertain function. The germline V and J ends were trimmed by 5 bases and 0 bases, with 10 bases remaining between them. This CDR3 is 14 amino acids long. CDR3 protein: CASSGDSTNYGYTF. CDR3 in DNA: TGCGCCAGCAGTGGCGACAGTACTAACTATGGCTACACCTTC.

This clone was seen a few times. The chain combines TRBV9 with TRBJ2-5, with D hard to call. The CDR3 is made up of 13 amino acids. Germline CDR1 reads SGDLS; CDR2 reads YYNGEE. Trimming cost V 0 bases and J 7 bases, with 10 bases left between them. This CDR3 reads CASSVGSPGTQYF. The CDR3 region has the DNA TGTGCCAGCAGCGTAGGATCTCCCGGGACCCAGTACTTC.

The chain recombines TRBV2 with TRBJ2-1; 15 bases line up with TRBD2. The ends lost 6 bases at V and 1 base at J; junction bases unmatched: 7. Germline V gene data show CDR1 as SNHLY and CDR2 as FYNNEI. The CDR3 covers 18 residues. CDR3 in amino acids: CASRAGLAGGLSYNEQFF. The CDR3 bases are TGTGCCAGCAGGGCGGGACTAGCGGGGGGCCTGTCCTACAATGAGCAGTTCTTC.

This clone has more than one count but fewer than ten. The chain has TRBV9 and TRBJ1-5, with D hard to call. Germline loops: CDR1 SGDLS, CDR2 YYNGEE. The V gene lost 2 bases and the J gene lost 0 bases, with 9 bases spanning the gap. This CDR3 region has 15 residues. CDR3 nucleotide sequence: TGTGCCAGCAGCGTGACAATCAATAGCAATCAGCCCCAGCATTTT. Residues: CASSVTINSNQPQHF.

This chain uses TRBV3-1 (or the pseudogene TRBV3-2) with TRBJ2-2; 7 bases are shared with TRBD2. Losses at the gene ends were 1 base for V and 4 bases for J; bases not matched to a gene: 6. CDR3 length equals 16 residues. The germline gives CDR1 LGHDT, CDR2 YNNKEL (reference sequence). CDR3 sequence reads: CASSQVKAGSTGELFF. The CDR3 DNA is TGTGCCAGCAGCCAAGTGAAAGCGGGGAGCACCGGGGAGCTGTTTTTT.

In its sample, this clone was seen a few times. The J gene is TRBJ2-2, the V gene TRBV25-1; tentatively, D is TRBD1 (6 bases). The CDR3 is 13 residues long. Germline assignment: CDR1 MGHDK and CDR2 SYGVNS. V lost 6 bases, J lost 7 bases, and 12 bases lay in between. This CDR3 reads CASSQYRDGELFF. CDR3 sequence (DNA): TGTGCCAGCAGCCAATACAGGGACGGGGAGCTGTTTTTT.

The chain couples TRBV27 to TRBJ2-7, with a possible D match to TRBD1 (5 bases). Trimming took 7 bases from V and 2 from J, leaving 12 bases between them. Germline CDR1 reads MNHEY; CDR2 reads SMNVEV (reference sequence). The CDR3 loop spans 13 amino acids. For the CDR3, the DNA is TGTGCCAGCAATGGAGTAGGGGCCTACGAGCAGTACTTC. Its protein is CASNGVGAYEQYF.

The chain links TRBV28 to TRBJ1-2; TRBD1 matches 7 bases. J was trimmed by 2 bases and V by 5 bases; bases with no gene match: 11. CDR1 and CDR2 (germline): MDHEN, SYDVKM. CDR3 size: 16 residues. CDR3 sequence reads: CASSADRSLYNYGYTF. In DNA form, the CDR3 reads TGTGCCAGCAGTGCGGACAGGTCGCTTTACAACTATGGCTACACCTTC.

CDR3 DNA sequence: TGTGCCAGCAGTTTTCCCGTTTACAATGAGCAGTTCTTC. It translates to CASSFPVYNEQFF. The chain combines TRBV28 with TRBJ2-1; no reliable D call. V shed 3 bases and J shed 4 bases, with 7 bases lying between them. This CDR3 has 13 amino acids. Germline V gene data show CDR1 as MDHEN and CDR2 as SYDVKM.

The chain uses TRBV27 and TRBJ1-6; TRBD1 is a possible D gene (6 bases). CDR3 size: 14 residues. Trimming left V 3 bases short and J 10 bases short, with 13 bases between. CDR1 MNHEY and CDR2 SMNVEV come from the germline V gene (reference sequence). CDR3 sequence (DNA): TGTGCCAGCAGTTTCCTCACAGGGCGGTCACCCCTCCACTTT. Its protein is CASSFLTGRSPLHF.

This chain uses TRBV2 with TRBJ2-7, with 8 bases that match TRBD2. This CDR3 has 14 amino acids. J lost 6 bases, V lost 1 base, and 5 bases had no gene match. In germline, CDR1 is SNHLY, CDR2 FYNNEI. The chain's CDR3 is CASSEEAGVGEQYF. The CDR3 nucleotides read TGTGCCAGCAGTGAAGAAGCGGGAGTAGGCGAGCAGTACTTC.

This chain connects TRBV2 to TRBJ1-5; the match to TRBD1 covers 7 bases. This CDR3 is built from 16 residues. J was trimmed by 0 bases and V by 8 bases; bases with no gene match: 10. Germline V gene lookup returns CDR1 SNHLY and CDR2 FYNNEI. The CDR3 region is CASRDSVFYSNQPQHF. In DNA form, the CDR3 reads TGTGCCAGCCGGGACAGCGTATTTTATAGCAATCAGCCCCAGCATTTT.

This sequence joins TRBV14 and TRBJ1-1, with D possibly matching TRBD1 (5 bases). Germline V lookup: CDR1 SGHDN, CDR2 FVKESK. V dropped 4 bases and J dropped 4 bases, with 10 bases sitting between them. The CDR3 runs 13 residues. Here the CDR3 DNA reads TGTGCCAGCAGCCTTCGGGGGAGCACTGAAGCTTTCTTT. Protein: CASSLRGSTEAFF. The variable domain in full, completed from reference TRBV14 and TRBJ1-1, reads EAGVTQFPSHSVIEKGQTVTLRCDPISGHDNLYWYRRVMGKEIKFLLHFVKESKQDESGMPNNRFLAERTGGTYSTLKVQPAELEDSGVYFCASSLRGSTEAFFGQGTRLTVV.

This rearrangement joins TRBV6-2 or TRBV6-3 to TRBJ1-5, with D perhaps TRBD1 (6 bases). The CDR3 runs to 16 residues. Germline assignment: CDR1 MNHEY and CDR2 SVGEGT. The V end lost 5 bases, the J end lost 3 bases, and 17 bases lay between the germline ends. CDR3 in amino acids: CASSRFRQVANQPQHF. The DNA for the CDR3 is TGTGCCAGCAGTCGATTCAGACAGGTTGCCAATCAGCCCCAGCATTTT.

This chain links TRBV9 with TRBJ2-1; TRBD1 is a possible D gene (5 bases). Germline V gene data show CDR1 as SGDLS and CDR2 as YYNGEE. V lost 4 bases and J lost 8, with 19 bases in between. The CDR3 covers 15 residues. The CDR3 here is CASSSPGKVMDEQFF. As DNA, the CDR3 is TGTGCCAGCAGCTCCCCAGGGAAGGTCATGGATGAGCAGTTCTTC.

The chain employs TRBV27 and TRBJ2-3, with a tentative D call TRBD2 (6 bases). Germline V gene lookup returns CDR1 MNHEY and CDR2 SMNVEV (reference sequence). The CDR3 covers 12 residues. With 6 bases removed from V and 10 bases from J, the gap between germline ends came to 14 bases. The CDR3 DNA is TGTGCCAGCAGCGAACAACTAGCTCCGCAGTATTTT. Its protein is CASSEQLAPQYF.

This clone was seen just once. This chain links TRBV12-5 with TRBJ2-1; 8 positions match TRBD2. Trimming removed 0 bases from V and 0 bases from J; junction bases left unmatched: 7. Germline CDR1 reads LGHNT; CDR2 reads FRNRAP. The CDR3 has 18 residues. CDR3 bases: TGTGCTAGTGGTTTGGTACTAGGCGGGGGGAGCTCCTACAATGAGCAGTTCTTC. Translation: CASGLVLGGGSSYNEQFF.

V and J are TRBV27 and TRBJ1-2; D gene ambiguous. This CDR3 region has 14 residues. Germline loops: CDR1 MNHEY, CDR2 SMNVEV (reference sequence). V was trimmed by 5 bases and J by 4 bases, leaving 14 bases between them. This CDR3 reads CASSVRVGTYGYTF. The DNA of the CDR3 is TGTGCCAGCAGTGTCAGAGTGGGCACCTATGGCTACACCTTC.

The CDR3, as DNA: TGTGCCAGCAGCGCCGGACAGGTATCCTACGAGCAGTACTTC. Translated: CASSAGQVSYEQYF. The genes are TRBV9 and TRBJ2-7, with 7 bases aligning to TRBD1. With V trimmed by 3 bases and J by 1 base, 4 bases remained unmatched. The CDR3 sequence is 14 residues long. The germline V gene encodes CDR1 SGDLS and CDR2 YYNGEE.